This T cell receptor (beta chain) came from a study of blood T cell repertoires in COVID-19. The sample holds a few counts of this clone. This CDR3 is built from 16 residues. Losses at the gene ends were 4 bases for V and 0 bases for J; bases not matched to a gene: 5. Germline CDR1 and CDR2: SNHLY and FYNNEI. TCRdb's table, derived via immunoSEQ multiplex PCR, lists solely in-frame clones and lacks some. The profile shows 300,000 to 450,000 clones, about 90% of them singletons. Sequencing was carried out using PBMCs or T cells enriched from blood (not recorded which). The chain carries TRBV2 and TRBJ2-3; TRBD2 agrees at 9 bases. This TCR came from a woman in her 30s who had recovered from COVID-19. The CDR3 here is CASSVGLAGSTDTQYF. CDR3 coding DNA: TGTGCCAGCAGTGTTGGCCTAGCGGGAAGCACAGATACGCAGTATTTT.